Listed below are T cell receptor beta chains from one sample, sequenced in a study of OX40 agonist ivuxolimab in advanced cancers. Profiled with immunoSEQ multiplex PCR; TCRdb holds only in-frame clones, not every one. The data contain tens of thousands of clones, roughly four fifths of them singletons. The sequences come from CD4+ or CD8+ T cells sorted from blood, collected in a trial of the OX40 agonist ivuxolimab. The receptor source for this set is an adult with an advanced solid tumor such as melanoma, head and neck, liver or kidney cancer. Both conserved end residues are part of each CDR3. The D gene is left open where the match is weak. Only some rows state a clone size, as once, few, many or a class for expanded clones.

clone_size	j_call	v_call	d_call	cdr3_aa	cdr3_nt
NA	TRBJ2-1	TRBV2	NA	CASSVINEQFF	TGTGCCAGCAGCGTCATCAATGAGCAGTTCTTC
NA	TRBJ1-4	TRBV5-4	NA	CASRGVVITEKLFF	TGTGCCAGCAGGGGGGTTGTAATTACAGAAAAACTGTTTTTT
NA	TRBJ2-1	TRBV18	NA	CASSPQLDPNNEQFF	TGTGCCAGCTCACCACAACTAGACCCTAACAATGAGCAGTTCTTC
NA	TRBJ2-2	TRBV29-1	NA	CSVEEGPTGELFF	TGCAGCGTTGAAGAAGGACCCACCGGGGAGCTGTTTTTT
NA	TRBJ1-3	TRBV21-1	NA	CASSKPLCVSGNTIYF	TGTGCCAGCAGCAAACCGCTTTGTGTATCTGGAAACACCATATATTTT
NA	TRBJ2-7	TRBV27	NA	CASSSLQGGYEQYF	TGTGCCAGCAGTTCCTTGCAAGGGGGCTACGAGCAGTACTTC
NA	TRBJ2-2	TRBV19	NA	CASQREAGELFF	TGTGCCAGTCAACGCGAGGCCGGGGAGCTGTTTTTT
NA	TRBJ2-2	TRBV19	TRBD2	CASSIAGGVNTGELFF	TGTGCCAGTAGTATAGCGGGGGGAGTAAACACCGGGGAGCTGTTTTTT
NA	TRBJ2-7	TRBV10-3	NA	CAISDRVLNSEEQYF	TGTGCCATCAGTGACAGGGTCTTAAACTCGGAGGAGCAGTACTTC
few	TRBJ2-7	TRBV18	TRBD2	CASSPPGAGGASYEQYF	TGTGCCAGCTCACCACCGGGAGCGGGAGGGGCTAGCTACGAGCAGTACTTC
once	TRBJ1-2	TRBV27	NA	CASSRLGSSYGYTF	TGTGCCAGCAGCCGCTTGGGGAGCAGCTATGGCTACACCTTC
NA	TRBJ2-7	TRBV6-6	TRBD2	CASSIRSGGFYEQYF	TGTGCCAGCAGCATTCGTAGCGGGGGGTTCTACGAGCAGTACTTC
NA	TRBJ2-7	TRBV28	NA	CASSFIGEGGYEQYF	TGTGCCAGCAGTTTTATAGGGGAAGGCGGCTACGAGCAGTACTTC
NA	TRBJ1-2	TRBV5-1	NA	CASSLAAGANYGYTF	TGCGCCAGCAGCTTGGCGGCAGGGGCTAACTATGGCTACACCTTC
NA	TRBJ1-5	TRBV28	TRBD1	CASSQGGSNQPQHF	TGTGCCAGCAGCCAGGGGGGAAGCAATCAGCCCCAGCATTTT
NA	TRBJ1-6	TRBV7-2	NA	CASSTQQGFTYNSPLHF	TGTGCCAGCAGCACCCAACAGGGTTTTACCTATAATTCACCCCTCCACTTT
NA	TRBJ2-2	TRBV18	NA	CASSPSGNTGELFF	TGTGCCAGCTCACCTTCCGGGAACACCGGGGAGCTGTTTTTT
NA	TRBJ2-3	TRBV6-4	NA	CASSDSGQDTDTQYF	TGTGCCAGCAGTGACTCAGGGCAGGACACAGATACGCAGTATTTT
NA	TRBJ1-2	TRBV6-5	NA	CASTSREGDYGYTF	TGTGCCAGTACCTCCAGGGAGGGGGACTATGGCTACACCTTC
NA	TRBJ1-1	TRBV4-3	TRBD1	CASSQETGAFLSFLF	TGCGCCAGCAGCCAGGAAACAGGGGCCTTTTTAAGCTTTCTCTTT
NA	TRBJ2-3	TRBV18	NA	CASTPGTGVTDTQYF	TGTGCCAGCACCCCCGGGACGGGAGTCACAGATACGCAGTATTTT
NA	TRBJ1-2	TRBV6-1	TRBD1	CASSGQGLILYGYTF	TGTGCCAGCAGTGGACAGGGCTTGATCCTCTATGGCTACACCTTC
NA	TRBJ2-1	TRBV7-2	TRBD2	CASSLGLVRYNEQFF	TGTGCCAGCAGCTTGGGACTAGTCCGCTACAATGAGCAGTTCTTC
once	TRBJ1-2	TRBV6-5	NA	CASSYFVGPNYGYTF	TGTGCCAGCAGTTACTTCGTGGGGCCTAACTATGGCTACACCTTC
NA	TRBJ2-1	TRBV28	NA	CASSFFYNEQFF	TGTGCCAGCAGTTTTTTCTACAATGAGCAGTTCTTC
NA	TRBJ2-1	TRBV4-1	TRBD1	CASSPRQGANEQFF	TGCGCCAGCAGCCCGCGGCAGGGGGCAAATGAGCAGTTCTTC
NA	TRBJ1-4	TRBV7-8	NA	CASSLPGEWKLFF	TGTGCCAGCAGCCTGCCGGGGGAGTGGAAACTGTTTTTT
NA	TRBJ2-1	TRBV7-9	TRBD2	CASSSEGGLGLRDEQFF	TGTGCCAGCAGCTCCGAAGGGGGACTAGGGCTTAGGGATGAGCAGTTCTTC
NA	TRBJ1-1	TRBV20-1	TRBD1	CSASGGTEAFF	TGCAGTGCTTCAGGGGGCACTGAAGCTTTCTTT
NA	TRBJ2-3	TRBV7-2	TRBD1	CASSLVQGAQDTQYF	TGTGCCAGCAGCTTAGTGCAGGGGGCGCAAGATACGCAGTATTTT
NA	TRBJ2-5	TRBV6-4	NA	CASSDSESPPGTYQETQYF	TGTGCCAGCAGTGACTCTGAGTCCCCCCCAGGAACCTACCAAGAGACCCAGTACTTC
once	TRBJ1-1	TRBV28	NA	CASSRPLNTEAFF	TGTGCCAGCAGCCGGCCTCTGAACACTGAAGCTTTCTTT
NA	TRBJ2-2	TRBV9	NA	CASSVRGSGTGELFF	TGTGCCAGCAGCGTAAGGGGCTCGGGAACCGGGGAGCTGTTTTTT
once	TRBJ1-1	TRBV12-5	NA	CASGPRTGGTEAFF	TGTGCTAGTGGCCCCCGGACGGGGGGGACTGAAGCTTTCTTT
NA	TRBJ1-4	TRBV10-3	TRBD1	CAIRKDRTNEKLFF	TGTGCCATCAGGAAGGACAGGACTAATGAAAAACTGTTTTTT
NA	TRBJ2-5	TRBV9	TRBD1	CASSRTTGVGETQYF	TGTGCCAGCAGTCGAACCACAGGGGTGGGAGAGACCCAGTACTTC
NA	TRBJ2-6	TRBV18	NA	CASSPQGSGANVLTF	TGTGCCAGCTCACCACAGGGATCCGGGGCCAACGTCCTGACTTTC
few	TRBJ2-6	TRBV28	NA	CASSLAGTGANVLTF	TGTGCCAGCAGTTTAGCAGGGACTGGGGCCAACGTCCTGACTTTC
NA	TRBJ2-1	TRBV7-8	TRBD2	CASSFPQRGGTDEQFF	TGTGCCAGCAGCTTCCCGCAGCGGGGGGGCACCGATGAGCAGTTCTTC
NA	TRBJ2-1	TRBV4-2	TRBD2	CASSHLAGDLNEQFF	TGTGCCAGCAGCCACCTAGCGGGAGACCTCAATGAGCAGTTCTTC
NA	TRBJ1-4	TRBV27	NA	CASSLRVGINEKLFF	TGTGCCAGCAGTCTTCGCGTAGGGATTAATGAAAAACTGTTTTTT
NA	TRBJ2-7	TRBV28	NA	CASSLRRSGEQYF	TGTGCCAGCAGTCTAAGGAGGAGTGGCGAGCAGTACTTC
NA	TRBJ2-2	TRBV28	TRBD2	CASPLTSGDLERFTGELFF	TGTGCCAGTCCTCTGACTAGCGGGGACCTCGAGAGATTCACCGGGGAGCTGTTTTTT
NA	TRBJ1-1	TRBV28	NA	CASVTGSTEAFF	TGTGCCAGTGTAACAGGATCCACTGAAGCTTTCTTT
once	TRBJ2-1	TRBV21-1	NA	CASIPEERGLAESGEQFF	TGTGCCAGCATCCCTGAGGAAAGGGGACTAGCGGAGTCGGGTGAGCAGTTCTTC
NA	TRBJ2-5	TRBV5-6	TRBD1	CASSSGQGGETQYF	TGTGCCAGCAGCTCAGGACAGGGTGGGGAGACCCAGTACTTC
NA	TRBJ2-1	TRBV19	NA	CASSGGGSRNEQFF	TGTGCCAGTTCGGGTGGAGGGTCTCGGAATGAGCAGTTCTTC
NA	TRBJ1-3	TRBV6-6	NA	CASSYDTGSGNTIYF	TGTGCCAGCAGTTACGATACAGGGTCTGGAAACACCATATATTTT
NA	TRBJ2-5	TRBV4-3	NA	CASSQDRDLQETQYF	TGCGCCAGCAGCCAAGACAGGGATTTACAAGAGACCCAGTACTTC
NA	TRBJ1-4	TRBV28	TRBD1	CASSPIQGNREKLFF	TGTGCCAGCAGTCCGATACAGGGGAATCGTGAAAAACTGTTTTTT
NA	TRBJ1-2	TRBV19	NA	CASSRGQYYGYTF	TGTGCCAGTAGCCGCGGACAGTACTATGGCTACACCTTC
once	TRBJ2-7	TRBV4-1	NA	CASSLQPGLSSNEQYF	TGCGCCAGCAGCCTACAACCGGGACTCTCCTCGAACGAGCAGTACTTC
NA	TRBJ2-7	TRBV2	NA	CASRLASDEQYF	TGTGCCAGCAGACTAGCCAGTGACGAGCAGTACTTC
NA	TRBJ1-5	TRBV18	NA	CASSRAGGNQPQHF	TGTGCCAGCTCACGTGCCGGTGGCAATCAGCCCCAGCATTTT
NA	TRBJ1-2	TRBV6-5	TRBD1	CASSYGQGGSDTF	TGTGCCAGCAGTTACGGCCAGGGGGGGAGTGATACCTTC
NA	TRBJ2-4	TRBV28	NA	CASSPSVAKNIQYF	TGTGCCAGCAGTCCTAGCGTAGCCAAAAACATTCAGTACTTC
NA	TRBJ1-2	TRBV5-1	NA	CASSLATARGYTF	TGCGCCAGCAGCTTGGCGACCGCGCGGGGCTACACCTTC
NA	TRBJ2-5	TRBV5-1	TRBD2	CASSLDSGEETQYF	TGCGCCAGCAGCTTGGATAGCGGGGAAGAGACCCAGTACTTC